Listed below are T cell receptor beta chains from one sample, sequenced in a study of blood T cell repertoires in COVID-19. Repertoires were generated with immunoSEQ multiplex PCR, while TCRdb's copy carries only in-frame clones and drops some. The sample holds 90,000 to 120,000 clones, about 86% seen once. The sample consisted of PBMCs or T cells enriched from blood (not recorded which). The receptors were gathered from a woman in her forties or fifties who had recovered from COVID-19. Each CDR3 is given with its conserved first and last residue. Each record gives: J gene, V gene, clone size, CDR3 length, D gene, CDR3 protein, CDR3 DNA. The D gene is left open where the match is weak. The size field is filled for only some rows; it gives once, few, many or a size class.

TRBJ1-2	TRBV12-3/TRBV12-4	.	13	.	CASSSSKPKGYTF	TGTGCCAGCAGTTCCTCGAAGCCGAAGGGCTACACCTTC
TRBJ2-1	TRBV24-1	.	16	TRBD2	CATSRGPGLADNEQFF	TGTGCCACCTCTCGGGGGCCGGGACTAGCGGACAATGAGCAGTTCTTC
TRBJ2-1	TRBV28	.	16	TRBD2	CASSSVAGGPKNEQFF	TGTGCCAGCAGTTCCGTAGCGGGAGGGCCGAAAAATGAGCAGTTCTTC
TRBJ1-2	TRBV5-1	.	14	.	CASSLTGDNYGYTF	TGCGCCAGCAGCTTGACGGGTGATAACTATGGCTACACCTTC
TRBJ1-2	TRBV27	.	13	TRBD1	CASSVTGGYGYTF	TGTGCCAGCAGCGTGACAGGGGGCTATGGCTACACCTTC
TRBJ2-1	TRBV28	.	16	TRBD2	CASSSTLAGRYNEQFF	TGTGCCAGCAGTTCGACTCTAGCGGGAAGATACAATGAGCAGTTCTTC
TRBJ1-2	TRBV4-1	.	15	TRBD1	CASSMGQGENYGYTF	TGCGCCAGCAGCATGGGACAGGGTGAAAACTATGGCTACACCTTC
TRBJ1-1	TRBV29-1	.	13	.	CSAFGHLNTEAFF	TGCAGCGCCTTTGGGCACTTGAACACTGAAGCTTTCTTT
TRBJ2-3	TRBV4-1	.	17	TRBD2	CASSQEGLAGATDTQYF	TGCGCCAGCAGCCAAGAAGGGCTAGCGGGGGCAACAGATACGCAGTATTTT
TRBJ1-2	TRBV28	.	11	.	CASSLNRGYTF	TGTGCCAGCAGTTTAAACAGAGGCTACACCTTC
TRBJ1-3	TRBV4-1	.	16	TRBD1	CASSQVGTGDGNTIYF	TGCGCCAGCAGCCAAGTCGGGACAGGGGATGGAAACACCATATATTTT
TRBJ2-3	TRBV29-1	.	15	TRBD2	CSVSPTSGSLDTQYF	TGCAGCGTTTCTCCTACTAGCGGGAGTTTAGATACGCAGTATTTT
TRBJ1-6	TRBV30	.	16	.	CAWSVLRSSYNSPLHF	TGTGCCTGGAGCGTCTTGCGGAGCTCCTATAATTCACCCCTCCACTTT
TRBJ2-7	TRBV28	.	14	.	CASSLGEAPYEQYF	TGTGCCAGCAGTCTAGGAGAGGCCCCCTACGAGCAGTACTTC
TRBJ2-3	TRBV27	few	17	TRBD1	CASSSMRDRGVRDTQYF	TGTGCCAGCAGTTCTATGAGAGACAGGGGGGTACGGGATACGCAGTATTTT
TRBJ1-2	TRBV5-5	.	14	TRBD1	CASNIDRGSYGYTF	TGTGCCAGCAACATCGACAGGGGATCCTATGGCTACACCTTC
TRBJ2-3	TRBV7-7	.	14	.	CASSLGSFTDTQYF	TGTGCCAGCAGCTTGGGCAGCTTCACAGATACGCAGTATTTT
TRBJ2-5	TRBV28	.	15	TRBD1	CASRPPGTGTETQYF	TGTGCCAGCAGGCCTCCCGGGACAGGCACAGAGACCCAGTACTTC
TRBJ2-5	TRBV10-2	.	16	.	CASSDFPRGLQETQYF	TGCGCCAGCAGTGATTTCCCCCGCGGGTTACAAGAGACCCAGTACTTC
TRBJ2-3	TRBV3-1/TRBV3-2	.	16	.	CASSQASLESTDTQYF	TGTGCCAGCAGCCAAGCAAGTTTGGAGAGCACAGATACGCAGTATTTT
TRBJ1-3	TRBV7-6	.	10	.	CAVLGNTIYF	TGTGCCGTCTTGGGAAACACCATATATTTT
TRBJ1-1	TRBV15	.	14	.	CATSRGGGRGEAFF	TGTGCCACCAGCAGAGGAGGGGGTCGTGGTGAAGCTTTCTTT
TRBJ1-1	TRBV6-6	few	14	TRBD1	CASSYFSPGGLAFF	TGTGCCAGCAGTTATTTTAGCCCAGGGGGGCTAGCTTTCTTT
TRBJ2-3	TRBV28	.	15	TRBD1	CASSFGGTGGNTQYF	TGTGCCAGCAGTTTTGGCGGGACAGGGGGGAATACGCAGTATTTT
TRBJ1-2	TRBV25-1	.	16	.	CASSAQLTGENYGYTF	TGTGCCAGCAGTGCACAATTGACAGGAGAAAACTATGGCTACACCTTC
TRBJ1-4	TRBV11-2	.	15	TRBD1	CASSLTGGAAEKLFF	TGTGCCAGCAGCTTAACAGGGGGTGCTGCTGAAAAACTGTTTTTT
TRBJ2-7	TRBV9	.	14	.	CASSVRQGSYEQYF	TGTGCCAGCAGCGTAAGGCAGGGCTCCTACGAGCAGTACTTC
TRBJ1-2	TRBV7-8	.	15	.	CASSLGSGTNYGYTF	TGTGCCAGCAGCTTAGGGTCCGGGACTAACTATGGCTACACCTTC
TRBJ2-7	TRBV7-3	.	14	TRBD2	CASSLVGGTTEQYF	TGTGCCAGCAGCTTAGTAGGTGGGACTACCGAGCAGTACTTC
TRBJ2-1	TRBV19	few	15	TRBD2	CASSISGGSLNEQFF	TGTGCCAGTAGTATAAGCGGGGGTAGCTTAAATGAGCAGTTCTTC
TRBJ1-3	TRBV15	.	14	.	CATSRDDRGNTIYF	TGTGCCACCAGCAGAGATGACAGGGGAAACACCATATATTTT
TRBJ1-3	TRBV7-9	.	12	.	CASSNTGYTIYF	TGTGCCAGCAGCAATACAGGATACACCATATATTTT